This is a list of T cell receptor beta chains from one sample in a study of cytomegalovirus exposure and HLA in healthy donors. Generated by immunoSEQ multiplex PCR, the TCRdb table keeps only in-frame clones and is missing some. The sample yields 300,000 to 400,000 clones, nearly 90% seen once. Sequencing was performed on PBMCs. These receptor sequences come from a man in his thirties or forties in good health and CMV-seronegative. CDR3s include the opening cysteine and the closing phenylalanine or tryptophan. D genes are given only for firm matches. Clone size is shown for a subset of rows, as once, few, many or a class of expanded clone.

clone_size	d_call	j_call	v_call	cdr3_nt	cdr3_aa
-	-	TRBJ2-6	TRBV6-4	TGTGCCAGGGGATCGAGGGTACGAGGGGCCAACGTCCTGACTTTC	CARGSRVRGANVLTF
once	-	TRBJ2-3	TRBV27	TGTGCCAGCAGTATCCCGTATGCAGATACGCAGTATTTT	CASSIPYADTQYF
-	-	TRBJ1-4	TRBV2	TGTGCCAGCAGTGAATCCCCTCCGTGGACAGAAAGTTATGAAAAACTGTTTTTT	CASSESPPWTESYEKLFF
once	-	TRBJ1-5	TRBV6-5	TGTGCCAGCAGTCCAACCGACTACCAGCCCCAGCATTTT	CASSPTDYQPQHF
-	TRBD2	TRBJ2-2	TRBV5-1	TGCGCCAGCAGCCGTCTAGCGGGGGACGGGGAGCTGTTTTTT	CASSRLAGDGELFF
-	-	TRBJ2-3	TRBV9	TGTGCCAGCAGCGCCTTTTCAGATACGCAGTATTTT	CASSAFSDTQYF
-	-	TRBJ1-1	TRBV6-5	TGTGCCAGCAGTTACAACAGATACACTGAAGCTTTCTTT	CASSYNRYTEAFF
-	TRBD1	TRBJ2-5	TRBV15	TGTGCCACCAGCGGGGACAGAAGCGTCCAAGAGACCCAGTACTTC	CATSGDRSVQETQYF
-	-	TRBJ2-7	TRBV5-4	TGTGCCAGCAGCTTATTTAAGGACAGCCGACTTTACGAGCAGTACTTC	CASSLFKDSRLYEQYF
-	TRBD1	TRBJ2-2	TRBV10-1	TGCGCCAGCAGTGATTTATGGGACAGGGATGGCACCGGGGAGCTGTTTTTT	CASSDLWDRDGTGELFF
-	-	TRBJ2-3	TRBV29-1	TGCAGCGTTGAAGGCGGGACAGTGCAGTATTTT	CSVEGGTVQYF
-	-	TRBJ2-1	TRBV6-5	TGTGCCAGCAGCAAAGTAGCGATCGAGAGTGAGCAGTTCTTC	CASSKVAIESEQFF
-	-	TRBJ1-5	TRBV6-1	TGTGCCAGCAGTGAAGCAGGTTGGAGGACGTGGAATCAGCCCCAGCATTTT	CASSEAGWRTWNQPQHF
-	-	TRBJ2-7	TRBV13	TGTGCCAGCAGCCGAGGGTTCTACGAGCAGTACTTC	CASSRGFYEQYF
-	-	TRBJ2-3	TRBV7-8	TGTGCCAGCAGCCCCGGACGGGACACAGATACGCAGTATTTT	CASSPGRDTDTQYF